The source of this T cell receptor beta chain is a study of blood T cell repertoires in COVID-19. Data came from immunoSEQ multiplex PCR; TCRdb stores just in-frame clones and leaves some out. This table has 330,000 or so clones, approximately 89% appearing once. Followed longitudinally, the Seattle patients had been enrolled during active infection. The TCR sequence derives from a woman aged 55-70 years with COVID-19, enrolled during active disease. The specimen sequenced was peripheral blood.

The CDR3 DNA reads TGTGCTAGCGCCCTTGGTGAGAGGGGGTACAATGAGCAGTTCTTC. This gives the protein CASALGERGYNEQFF. The chain recombines TRBV7-7 with TRBJ2-1; D is perhaps TRBD1 (6 bases). The CDR3 is 15 residues long. Germline assignment: CDR1 SSHAT and CDR2 FNYEAQ (reference sequence).